This entry describes one TCR beta chain. What it recognizes is unknown. The sample comes from a study of T-cell reconstitution after alpha-beta-depleted transplantation in children. Study-wide points: Several hundred rapidly expanded clones from non-depleted graft cells reportedly supplied alpha-beta T cells about two months post-transplant. Newly produced T cells mostly provided counts and TCRbeta diversity after one year, as hyperexpanded clones declined. Recipient T cells and thymic progenitors that survived were the source of the high TCRbeta diversity seen at day 60 in some patients.

V lost 5 bases and J 5 bases, leaving 17 bases between the germline ends. There are 15 residues in the CDR3. Using unique molecular identifiers, the investigators prepared the TCRbeta library. TCRdb re-called the PCR reads with MiXCR, one entry per CDR3 protein. Counted here are hundreds of thousands of distinct CDR3 sequences, around 13% occurring once; the ten biggest clones make up 0.79%. This TCR was sampled from a girl aged 2-10 years with congenital amegakaryocytic thrombocytopenia, due to receive a stem cell transplant. The chain couples TRBV12-3 or TRBV12-4 to TRBJ2-3, with D possibly matching TRBD2 (7 bases). The specimen comprised PBMCs, sampled before TCRalphabeta/CD19-depleted stem cell transplant. The CDR3 nucleotides are TGTGCCAGCAGTCCATTGCGCGGGGGCAAAGATACGCAGTATTTT. This encodes CASSPLRGGKDTQYF.